These 18 T cell receptor beta chains came from one sample sequenced in a study of cytomegalovirus exposure and HLA in healthy donors. The PCR used 60 Vbeta and 13 Jbeta primers. The repertoire was sequenced with immunoSEQ multiplex PCR; TCRdb's copy has only in-frame clones and lacks some. The data hold roughly 180,000 clones, with 79% observed a single time. The sequenced material came from PBMCs. Receptor source: a girl aged 5-17 years in good health and CMV-seropositive.

The genes are TRBV2 and TRBJ2-7; 15 bases map to TRBD2. The CDR3 consists of 16 residues. J gave up 3 bases and V 8 bases, and 8 bases lay outside the gene matches. Germline V CDR1 and CDR2: SNHLY, FYNNEI. The CDR3: CASAGTSGGFLYEQYF. The CDR3 bases are TGTGCCAGCGCCGGGACTAGCGGGGGGTTCCTCTACGAGCAGTACTTC.

The chain joins TRBV4-1 to TRBJ2-3; 9 bases align to TRBD2. This CDR3 is built from 13 residues. Germline V gene sequence: CDR1 MGHRA, CDR2 YSYEKL. The V segment lost 0 bases and the J segment 14 bases; nucleotides outside the gene matches: 6. CDR3 in DNA: TGCGCCAGCAGCCAAGACTTCAGCGGGGGGAGGTATTTT. Amino acid sequence: CASSQDFSGGRYF.

This clone has just one count. CDR3 in DNA: TGTGCCAGCAGCTTATCGTTGGGGACACCCTATAATTCACCCCTCCACTTT. Its protein is CASSLSLGTPYNSPLHF. The chain links TRBV13 to TRBJ1-6; the D gene is possibly TRBD1 (6 bases). The CDR3 has 17 amino acids. V shed 2 bases and J shed 2 bases, with 13 bases lying between them. CDR1 and CDR2 (germline): PRHDT, FYEKMQ (reference sequence). The variable domain in full, with the rest retrieved from reference TRBV13 and TRBJ1-6, is AAGVIQSPRHLIKEKRETATLKCYPIPRHDTVYWYQQGPGQDPQFLISFYEKMQSDKGSIPDRFSAQQFSDYHSELNMSSLELGDSALYFCASSLSLGTPYNSPLHFGNGTRLTVT.

This clone has more than one count but fewer than ten. The genes are TRBV9 and TRBJ2-6, with D unclear. V dropped 4 bases and J dropped 0 bases, with 11 bases sitting between them. This CDR3 has 16 residues. The V gene's germline CDR1 is SGDLS and CDR2 YYNGEE. CDR3 amino acids: CASSLFGSSGANVLTF. The CDR3 DNA reads TGTGCCAGCAGCCTCTTCGGGTCCTCTGGGGCCAACGTCCTGACTTTC.

In DNA form, the CDR3 reads TGTGCCAGCAGCCAAGATGCCCCTCAGGGCTACACCTTC. Its protein is CASSQDAPQGYTF. The chain has TRBV14 and TRBJ1-2; D gene unclear. Trimming left V 0 bases short and J 8 bases short, with 10 bases between. The V gene's germline CDR1 is SGHDN and CDR2 FVKESK. The length of the CDR3 is 13 residues. The whole variable domain, remainder taken from reference TRBV14 and TRBJ1-2, is EAGVTQFPSHSVIEKGQTVTLRCDPISGHDNLYWYRRVMGKEIKFLLHFVKESKQDESGMPNNRFLAERTGGTYSTLKVQPAELEDSGVYFCASSQDAPQGYTFGSGTRLTVV.

This sequence joins TRBV2 and TRBJ1-6; 9 bases align to TRBD1. The CDR3 is 14 amino acids. Germline V gene lookup returns CDR1 SNHLY and CDR2 FYNNEI. V was pared by 1 base and J by 13 bases, with 5 bases of the junction left unmatched. CDR3 in amino acids: CASSEGGTGRPLHF. CDR3 coding DNA: TGTGCCAGCAGTGAAGGCGGGACAGGGCGCCCCCTCCACTTT.

The chain has TRBV4-1 and TRBJ2-1, with 11 bases identical to TRBD2. Trimming cost V 0 bases and J 5 bases; bases outside gene matches: 6. Germline assignment: CDR1 MGHRA and CDR2 YSYEKL. The CDR3 contains 17 residues. CDR3 nucleotide sequence: TGCGCCAGCAGCCAAGATATAGGGACTAGCGGCAACAATGAGCAGTTCTTC. Translated, it gives CASSQDIGTSGNNEQFF.

This sequence joins TRBV10-3 and TRBJ2-1, with D hard to call. The CDR3 consists of 15 residues. The germline V gene has CDR1 ENHRY and CDR2 SYGVKD. Trimming stripped 6 bases from V and 6 bases from J, with 18 bases between. The CDR3 bases are TGTGCCATCAGGGATCGACATCTTCCCTCCAATGAGCAGTTCTTC. This translates into CAIRDRHLPSNEQFF.

This chain uses TRBV7-2 with TRBJ2-2, with D tentatively TRBD1 (7 bases). CDR1 SGHTA and CDR2 FQGNSA come from the germline V gene. V was clipped by 0 bases and J by 7 bases, with 18 bases between them. The CDR3 runs 17 residues. DNA for the CDR3: TGTGCCAGCAGCTTAGCTGCGTGGAGGGGGCAAGTCGGGGAGCTGTTTTTT. It specifies CASSLAAWRGQVGELFF.

The V call is TRBV4-3, the J call TRBJ2-3; D is uncertain. Trimming pared 0 bases from V and 1 base from J, leaving 8 bases between. CDR1 and CDR2 (germline): LGHNA, YSLEER. CDR3 size: 15 residues. In DNA, the CDR3 is TGCGCCAGCAGCCAAGATGCCCGAGGCACAGATACGCAGTATTTT. Protein: CASSQDARGTDTQYF.

This chain connects TRBV9 to TRBJ1-3; the D is unclear. CDR1 and CDR2 (germline): SGDLS, YYNGEE. This CDR3 is 16 amino acids long. Trimming removed 3 bases at V and 0 bases at J, with 13 bases between. The CDR3 DNA reads as TGTGCCAGCAGCGAACTTGGTGTCCTCTCTGGAAACACCATATATTTT. This sequence encodes CASSELGVLSGNTIYF.

The chain joins TRBV6-5 to TRBJ2-5, with 7 nucleotides matching TRBD2. Trimming took 6 bases from V and 2 from J; bases not matched to a gene: 9. The CDR3 extends over 15 amino acids. Germline CDR1 and CDR2: MNHEY and SVGAGI. The CDR3 nucleotides read TGTGCCAGCAGACCATGGACTAGTACTCAAGAGACCCAGTACTTC. Protein: CASRPWTSTQETQYF.

The V call is TRBV6-1, the J call TRBJ1-2, with 11 bases lining up with TRBD1. The V segment lost 11 bases and the J segment 3 bases; nucleotides outside the gene matches: 11. The CDR3 spans 15 residues. Germline assignment: CDR1 MNHNS and CDR2 SASEGT. The chain's CDR3 is CASRVGDRGDYGYTF. In nucleotides, the CDR3 is TGTGCCTCCAGGGTAGGGGACAGGGGGGACTATGGCTACACCTTC.

The rearrangement joins TRBV30 to TRBJ2-2; 9 bases map to TRBD2. The length of the CDR3 is 15 residues. V lost 3 bases to trimming and J lost 6 bases; unmatched junction nucleotides: 8. Germline assignment: CDR1 GTSNPN and CDR2 SVGIG (reference sequence). CDR3 DNA: TGTGCCTGGAGCCCTAGCGGGGTTTTTCCCGGGGAGCTGTTTTTT. The encoded protein is CAWSPSGVFPGELFF.

The rearrangement links TRBV27 to TRBJ1-1; D not certain. V lost 5 bases and J 7 bases, leaving 20 bases between the germline ends. The CDR3 is made up of 15 amino acids. Germline CDR1 reads MNHEY; CDR2 reads SMNVEV (reference sequence). CDR3 sequence: CASSRNPSGDNEAFF. In DNA form, the CDR3 reads TGTGCCAGCAGTAGAAACCCCTCCGGGGATAATGAAGCTTTCTTT.

The J gene is TRBJ2-5, the V gene TRBV5-6; D may be TRBD2 (7 bases). The CDR3 contains 14 residues. V was shortened by 6 bases and J by 1 base, with 13 bases between the two germline ends. Per the germline V gene, CDR1 is SGHDT and CDR2 is YYEEEE. CDR3 in DNA: TGTGCCAGCACCCTAGGGGGGGGCCAAGAGACCCAGTACTTC. It codes for CASTLGGGQETQYF.

J is TRBJ2-3 and V is TRBV5-1; the match to TRBD2 covers 8 bases. CDR3 length: 15 residues. The V gene end was trimmed by 3 bases and the J gene end by 2 bases; junction bases not matched to a gene: 5. Germline CDR1 reads SGHRS; CDR2 reads YFSETQ. DNA of the CDR3: TGCGCCAGCAGCTATAGCGGGGACCACACAGATACGCAGTATTTT. Its translation: CASSYSGDHTDTQYF.

The genes are TRBV2 and TRBJ2-3; TRBD2 might be the D (6 bases). CDR3 length equals 18 residues. Germline V gene lookup returns CDR1 SNHLY and CDR2 FYNNEI. Between the trimmed V and J ends, which lost 7 bases and 1 base, there was a span of 24 bases. The CDR3 spells CASNPPPGGAHRTDTQYF. CDR3 sequence (DNA): TGTGCCAGCAACCCCCCCCCGGGCGGGGCTCATCGCACAGATACGCAGTATTTT.